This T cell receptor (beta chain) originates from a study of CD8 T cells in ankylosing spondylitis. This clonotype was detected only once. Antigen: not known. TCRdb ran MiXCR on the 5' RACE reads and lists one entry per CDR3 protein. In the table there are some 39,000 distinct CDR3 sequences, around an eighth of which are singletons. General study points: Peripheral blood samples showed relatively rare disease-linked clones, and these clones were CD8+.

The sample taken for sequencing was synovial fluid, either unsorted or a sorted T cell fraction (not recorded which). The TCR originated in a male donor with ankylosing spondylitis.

The CDR3 region is CASSSAQGLAGGPVVSDTQYF. The CDR3 DNA reads as TGTGCCAGCAGCTCCGCGCAGGGACTAGCGGGAGGGCCTGTCGTTTCGGATACGCAGTATTTT. The chain is built from TRBV7-9 and TRBJ2-3; 16 bases fit TRBD2. The CDR3 loop spans 21 amino acids. V dropped 4 bases and J dropped 6; count of bases not matched to a gene: 19. Germline V lookup: CDR1 SEHNR, CDR2 FQNEAQ (reference sequence).